These 30 T cell receptor beta chains were all obtained from the same sample, sequenced in a study of cytomegalovirus exposure and HLA in healthy donors. Measured with immunoSEQ multiplex PCR; TCRdb has only the in-frame clones, and not every one. The sample has 82,000 or so clones; around 94% are singletons. Sequenced: PBMCs. Source of these receptors: a man between 18 and 35 years old in good health and CMV-seronegative.

V and J are TRBV7-6 and TRBJ2-5; the match to TRBD1 covers 9 bases. Germline CDR1 is SGHVS and CDR2 is FNYEAQ. The V and J ends lost 5 bases and 2 bases, in that order; junction bases with no gene match: 15. The CDR3 is made up of 18 amino acids. The DNA of the CDR3 is TGTGCCAGCAGCCTTTCCCCGGTCCCAGGACAGGGGCAAGAGACCCAGTACTTC. This sequence encodes CASSLSPVPGQGQETQYF.

This sequence joins TRBV11-2 and TRBJ1-1; D perhaps matches TRBD1 (6 bases). From germline, CDR1 is SGHAT and CDR2 FQNNGV. V lost 1 base, J lost 6 bases, and 9 bases lay in between. This CDR3 contains 13 residues. The CDR3 DNA sequence: TGTGCCAGCAGCTTAGTAGGGGGTCCTGAAGCTTTCTTT. It is translated as CASSLVGGPEAFF.

V is TRBV5-4 and J is TRBJ1-2; no clear D gene. Germline V gene data show CDR1 as SGHNT and CDR2 as YYREEE (reference sequence). Trimming took off 0 bases at V and 4 bases at J, with 13 bases between the two ends. This CDR3 is 15 amino acids long. The CDR3 reads CASSLAGKEAYGYTF. CDR3 sequence (DNA): TGTGCCAGCAGCTTGGCGGGGAAAGAGGCCTATGGCTACACCTTC.

The chain employs TRBV7-2 and TRBJ1-5, with a tentative D call TRBD1 (6 bases). The V and J ends lost 5 bases and 3 bases respectively, with 14 bases between them. In germline, CDR1 is SGHTA, CDR2 FQGNSA. The CDR3 consists of 15 residues. The CDR3 loop is CASSPQTGANQPQHF. The CDR3 DNA sequence: TGTGCCAGCAGCCCACAGACAGGTGCCAATCAGCCCCAGCATTTT.

V usage is TRBV11-2 and J usage is TRBJ1-1, with TRBD1 as a possible D gene (6 bases). The germline V gene encodes CDR1 SGHAT and CDR2 FQNNGV. The CDR3 runs to 14 residues. V lost 1 base to trimming and J lost 1 base, with 7 bases between them. In DNA, the CDR3 is TGTGCCAGCAGCTTAGCCAGGGGGAACACTGAAGCTTTCTTT. Its protein product is CASSLARGNTEAFF.

The rearrangement joins TRBV4-1 to TRBJ1-2, with 9 positions matching TRBD1. Germline loops: CDR1 MGHRA, CDR2 YSYEKL. V lost 4 bases and J lost 6; bases outside the gene matches: 6. The CDR3 length is 14 residues. CDR3 DNA: TGCGCCAGCAGCCCTCGAGGGGACAGGGATGGCTACACCTTC. It is translated as CASSPRGDRDGYTF.

The chain employs TRBV7-2 and TRBJ1-3; TRBD1 agrees at 7 bases. The CDR3 is 16 amino acids. CDR1 and CDR2 (germline): SGHTA, FQGNSA. Trimming at V came to 3 bases and at J to 0 bases, leaving 5 bases not matched to a gene. The CDR3 DNA reads as TGTGCCAGCAGCTTTTTCGGGGACAGCTCTGGAAACACCATATATTTT. It yields the protein CASSFFGDSSGNTIYF.

The CDR3 region is CASRPPNLPQHF. CDR3 nucleotides: TGTGCCAGCAGGCCACCAAATCTACCCCAGCATTTT. This sequence joins TRBV6-1 and TRBJ1-5; D is unclear. Trimming left V 6 bases short and J 10 bases short, with 13 bases between. This CDR3 spans 12 amino acids. CDR1 and CDR2 (germline): MNHNS, SASEGT.

This chain joins TRBV12-2 and TRBJ2-3; the D call in the table, TRBD2, was not verified against the DNA. TRBV12-2 is reported as a pseudogene. The CDR3 contains 17 residues. CDR3 sequence: CASRLAPTGLNTDTQYF. CDR3 coding DNA: TGTGCAAGTCGCTTAGCTCCGACTGGATTAAACACAGATACGCAGTATTTT.

The rearrangement joins TRBV27 to TRBJ2-1, with 7 bases matching TRBD1. This CDR3 comprises 15 residues. Germline CDR1 is MNHEY and CDR2 is SMNVEV (reference sequence). The ends lost 6 bases at V and 2 bases at J; junction bases unmatched: 7. Here the CDR3 reads CASSPDREPYNEQFF. The CDR3 nucleotides read TGTGCCAGCAGCCCCGACAGGGAACCCTACAATGAGCAGTTCTTC.

V and J are TRBV5-4 and TRBJ1-1, with D maybe TRBD1 (6 bases). CDR1 and CDR2 (germline): SGHNT, YYREEE (reference sequence). The CDR3 spans 14 residues. The V and J ends lost 0 bases and 1 base respectively, with 7 bases between them. CDR3: CASSLVRGNTEAFF. Written as DNA, the CDR3 is TGTGCCAGCAGCTTGGTCAGGGGGAACACTGAAGCTTTCTTT.

The chain has TRBV7-8 and TRBJ2-3; 11 bases match TRBD2. The germline V gene encodes CDR1 SGHVS and CDR2 FQNEAQ. V shed 6 bases and J 2 bases; nucleotides not matched to a gene: 7. This CDR3 is 16 amino acids long. CDR3 loop: CASSSGLAGLTDTQYF. The CDR3 nucleotides are TGTGCCAGCAGTTCCGGACTAGCGGGTCTCACAGATACGCAGTATTTT.

V gene TRBV21-1 combines with J gene TRBJ1-1; the table gives TRBD1 as D, unverified against the DNA. TRBV21-1 is flagged as a pseudogene. The CDR3 runs 17 residues. The CDR3 DNA is TGTGCCAGCAGCAAACGGGGACAGGGCGGTATAGCCACTGAAGCTTTCTTT. Protein sequence: CASSKRGQGGIATEAFF.

The chain has TRBV5-4 and TRBJ1-1; D not certain. V was trimmed by 0 bases and J by 1 base, leaving 4 bases between them. This CDR3 is built from 13 residues. Germline-derived CDR1 and CDR2 are SGHNT and YYREEE (reference sequence). The CDR3 DNA reads TGTGCCAGCAGCTTGGACAAGAACACTGAAGCTTTCTTT. Protein sequence: CASSLDKNTEAFF.

This sequence joins TRBV11-3 and TRBJ2-1; 15 bases are a match to TRBD2. The CDR3 runs to 17 residues. Germline CDR1 SGHNT, CDR2 YENEEA. J was trimmed by 3 bases and V by 5 bases; bases with no gene match: 5. The CDR3 reads CASSDGTSGRFYNEQFF. The CDR3 region has the DNA TGTGCCAGCAGCGACGGGACTAGCGGGAGGTTCTACAATGAGCAGTTCTTC.

This sequence joins TRBV6-5 and TRBJ2-5; perhaps TRBD1 as D (7 bases). The CDR3 consists of 15 residues. Germline values: CDR1 MNHEY, CDR2 SVGAGI. The V gene lost 2 bases and the J gene lost 0 bases, with 10 bases spanning the gap. The CDR3 region has the DNA TGTGCCAGCAGTTACCAGGGGGACTACCAAGAGACCCAGTACTTC. It specifies CASSYQGDYQETQYF.

The V call is TRBV4-1, the J call TRBJ1-5; D perhaps matches TRBD1 (5 bases). The CDR3 sequence is 15 residues long. CDR1 and CDR2 from the germline V gene are MGHRA and YSYEKL. The V and J ends lost 0 bases and 5 bases respectively, with 11 bases between them. The CDR3 DNA follows: TGCGCCAGCAGCCAAGACGGCGGGACTCATCAGCCCCAGCATTTT. It translates to CASSQDGGTHQPQHF.

The chain combines TRBV6-5 with TRBJ2-1; D call uncertain. V gave up 0 bases and J gave up 8 bases, with 8 bases separating them. Germline values: CDR1 MNHEY, CDR2 SVGAGI. The CDR3 contains 13 residues. CDR3 region: CASSYSTGDEQFF. CDR3 coding DNA: TGTGCCAGCAGTTACTCGACCGGAGATGAGCAGTTCTTC.

The chain links TRBV11-3 to TRBJ2-3, with TRBD2 as a possible D gene (6 bases). Trimming pared 4 bases from V and 3 bases from J, leaving 20 bases between. The CDR3 covers 17 residues. CDR1 is SGHNT, CDR2 YENEEA, per germline. CDR3 bases: TGTGCCAGCAGCTCATCCTCGGGACTTTCGAGGACAGATACGCAGTATTTT. Translation: CASSSSSGLSRTDTQYF. Full variable domain (rest looked up from reference TRBV11-3 and TRBJ2-3): EAGVVQSPRYKIIEKKQPVAFWCNPISGHNTLYWYLQNLGQGPELLIRYENEEAVDDSQLPKDRFSAERLKGVDSTLKIQPAELGDSAVYLCASSSSSGLSRTDTQYFGPGTRLTVL.

V and J are TRBV15 and TRBJ1-3; possibly TRBD1 for D (6 bases). The CDR3 is 16 residues long. Deletions cut 3 bases from V and 3 bases from J, with 15 bases between. CDR1 and CDR2 (germline): LNHNV, YYDKDF (reference sequence). In DNA, the CDR3 is TGTGCCACCAGCAGGGGGGACACAGGTGGTGGAAACACCATATATTTT. Amino acids: CATSRGDTGGGNTIYF.

This clone was picked up one time. The rearrangement joins TRBV11-2 to TRBJ2-7; TRBD1 matches 9 bases. Germline V gene lookup returns CDR1 SGHAT and CDR2 FQNNGV. This CDR3 has 13 amino acids. J lost 5 bases, V lost 4 bases, and 3 bases had no gene match. The CDR3 sequence: CASSSGTGNEQYF. For the CDR3, the DNA is TGTGCCAGCAGCTCTGGGACAGGGAACGAGCAGTACTTC.

This chain links TRBV7-9 with TRBJ1-6; 9 bases fit TRBD1. The CDR3 has 15 amino acids. CDR1 is SEHNR and CDR2 is FQNEAQ in the germline V gene (reference sequence). V was pared by 5 bases and J by 11 bases, with 10 bases of the junction left unmatched. CDR3 sequence reads: CASSPWDRVGTPLHF. The CDR3 bases are TGTGCCAGCAGCCCCTGGGACAGGGTTGGAACACCCCTCCACTTT.

The V and J genes are TRBV7-2 and TRBJ1-6, with 8 bases matching TRBD1. Germline trimming cut 5 bases from V and 6 bases from J; bases unmatched to any gene: 9. The length of the CDR3 is 16 residues. Per the germline V gene, CDR1 is SGHTA and CDR2 is FQGNSA. The chain's CDR3 is CASSETGGRSNSPLHF. DNA for the CDR3: TGTGCCAGCAGCGAAACAGGGGGTCGGAGTAATTCACCCCTCCACTTT.

The J gene is TRBJ2-1, the V gene TRBV2; 10 bases are a match to TRBD2. The CDR3 sequence is 17 residues long. J was trimmed by 3 bases and V by 5 bases; bases with no gene match: 10. Per germline, CDR1 SNHLY and CDR2 FYNNEI. The CDR3 DNA reads TGTGCCAGCAGTTACAGGGGATTAGCGGGAGGCTACAATGAGCAGTTCTTC. Its translation is CASSYRGLAGGYNEQFF.

The rearrangement links TRBV27 to TRBJ2-3; D may be TRBD1 (6 bases). Trimming took 4 bases from V and 5 from J, leaving 19 bases between them. The CDR3 spans 16 residues. Germline CDR1 and CDR2: MNHEY and SMNVEV (reference sequence). Here the CDR3 reads CASSSHSTGRVDTQYF. The CDR3 nucleotides read TGTGCCAGCAGTTCCCATTCTACAGGGCGGGTAGATACGCAGTATTTT.

The chain combines TRBV4-2 with TRBJ2-1, with TRBD2 matching 7 bases. The germline CDR1 and CDR2 sequences are LGHNA and YNFKEQ. The CDR3 has 17 residues. V lost 0 bases and J lost 1; bases outside the gene matches: 6. The CDR3 DNA reads TGTGCCAGCAGCCAAGAGGGGGGGATCTCTTCCTACAATGAGCAGTTCTTC. Protein product: CASSQEGGISSYNEQFF.

This clone was seen just once. This rearrangement joins TRBV9 to TRBJ2-5, with TRBD1 matching 7 bases. In germline, CDR1 is SGDLS, CDR2 YYNGEE. This CDR3 comprises 16 residues. With V trimmed by 2 bases and J by 2 bases, 9 bases remained unmatched. The CDR3 spells CASSVSDRRTQETQYF. The DNA for the CDR3 is TGTGCCAGCAGCGTGTCGGACAGGAGAACGCAAGAGACCCAGTACTTC.

In its sample, this clone was seen once. The V call is TRBV6-6, the J call TRBJ2-5; 10 nucleotides match TRBD1. J gave up 3 bases and V 7 bases, and 8 bases lay outside the gene matches. The CDR3 consists of 15 residues. Germline CDR1 is MNHNY and CDR2 is SVGAGI (reference sequence). In DNA, the CDR3 is TGTGCCAGCACCAACATCGGACAGGGGGAAGAGACCCAGTACTTC. This translates into CASTNIGQGEETQYF.

The rearrangement links TRBV7-9 to TRBJ2-7; 11 bases are a match to TRBD1. CDR3 size: 15 residues. CDR1 and CDR2 (germline): SEHNR, FQNEAQ (reference sequence). V was pared by 0 bases and J by 6 bases, with 4 bases of the junction left unmatched. CDR3 residues: CASSLAPGTGGEQYF. The CDR3 region has the DNA TGTGCCAGCAGCTTAGCTCCCGGGACAGGGGGCGAGCAGTACTTC.

This clone was seen only once. The V gene is TRBV13, the J gene TRBJ2-7, with D maybe TRBD2 (5 bases). With 5 bases removed from V and 1 base from J, the gap between germline ends came to 6 bases. In germline, CDR1 is PRHDT, CDR2 FYEKMQ (reference sequence). The CDR3 is 12 residues long. Here the CDR3 DNA reads TGTGCCAGCAGCGACTATTCCTACGAGCAGTACTTC. Translated: CASSDYSYEQYF.